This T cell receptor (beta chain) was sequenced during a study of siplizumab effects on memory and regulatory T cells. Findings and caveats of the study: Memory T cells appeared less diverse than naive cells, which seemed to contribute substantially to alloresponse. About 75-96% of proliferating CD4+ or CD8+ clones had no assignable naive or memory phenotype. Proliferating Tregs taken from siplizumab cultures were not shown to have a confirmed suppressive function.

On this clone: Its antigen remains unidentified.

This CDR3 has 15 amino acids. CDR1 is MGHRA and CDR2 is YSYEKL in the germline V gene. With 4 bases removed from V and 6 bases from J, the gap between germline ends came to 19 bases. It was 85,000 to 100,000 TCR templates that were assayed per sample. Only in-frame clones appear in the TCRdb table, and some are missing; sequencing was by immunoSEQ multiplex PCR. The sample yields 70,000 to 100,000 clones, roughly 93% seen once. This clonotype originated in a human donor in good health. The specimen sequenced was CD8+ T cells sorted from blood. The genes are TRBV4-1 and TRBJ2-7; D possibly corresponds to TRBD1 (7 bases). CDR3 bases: TGCGCCAGCAGCCCGGGAGACAGGGTAAAGGGCGAGCAGTACTTC. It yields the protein CASSPGDRVKGEQYF.